Presented here are 9 T cell receptor beta chains from one specimen sequenced in a study of brain T cells in children with intractable seizures. Stated time point: blood from clinic visit 5 months post-surgery; TSC patient then seizure free. This table comes from immunoSEQ multiplex PCR, and its TCRdb copy is limited to in-frame clones, with some not included. Among 300,000 to 400,000 clones listed, roughly 92% were seen once. The specimen was peripheral blood, collected 4 to 5 months after surgery. The source of these receptors is a boy younger than two with tuberous sclerosis and intractable seizures.

Details on this clone: The junction and the germline gene differ at one end; a read error may be behind it. The V gene is TRBV5-8, the J gene TRBJ2-1; the match to TRBD1 covers 10 bases. CDR3 size: 16 residues. The germline gives CDR1 SGHTS, CDR2 YDEGEE. CDR3 coding DNA: TGTGCCAGCAGCCCACGACAGGGGGCCTCCGACAATGAGCAGTTCTTC. Translating it yields CASSPRQGASDNEQFF. Supplemented by reference TRBV5-8 and TRBJ2-1, the full variable domain reads EAGVTQSPTHLIKTRGQQATLRCSPISGHTSVYWYQQALGLGLQFLLWYDEGEERNRGNFPPRFSGRQFPNYSSELNVNALELEDSALYLCASSPRQGASDNEQFFGPGTRLTVL.

A single count supports this clone. This rearrangement joins TRBV29-1 to TRBJ1-3; D is ambiguous. Trimming took 1 base from V and 0 from J, leaving 7 bases between them. The germline CDR1 and CDR2 sequences are SQVTM and ANQGSEA. CDR3 length equals 14 residues. CDR3 amino acids: CSVEGRASGNTIYF. The CDR3 bases are TGCAGCGTTGAAGGCAGAGCCTCTGGAAACACCATATATTTT.

The CDR3 reads CASSPDPGGYNEQFF. For the CDR3, the DNA is TGCGCCAGCAGCCCTGACCCGGGTGGCTACAATGAGCAGTTCTTC. This chain joins TRBV5-1 and TRBJ2-1; the D is unclear. With 4 bases removed from V and 3 bases from J, the gap between germline ends came to 14 bases. In germline, CDR1 is SGHRS, CDR2 YFSETQ. This CDR3 has 15 amino acids.

In nucleotides, the CDR3 is TGTGCTAGTGGTTTGGTACCGACGGGAGGGCTGTACACAGATACGCAGTATTTT. Residues: CASGLVPTGGLYTDTQYF. This chain joins TRBV12-5 and TRBJ2-3; 8 bases fit TRBD2. The CDR3 loop spans 18 amino acids. Per germline, CDR1 LGHNT and CDR2 FRNRAP. The V segment lost 0 bases and the J segment 2 bases; nucleotides outside the gene matches: 10.

The chain combines TRBV28 with TRBJ1-1; the D gene is possibly TRBD1 (5 bases). CDR3 length equals 17 residues. With 5 bases removed from V and 0 bases from J, the gap between germline ends came to 19 bases. CDR1 MDHEN and CDR2 SYDVKM come from the germline V gene. CDR3 sequence (DNA): TGTGCCAGCAGTCATCACCCCGGGACCGATATGAACACTGAAGCTTTCTTT. This translates into CASSHHPGTDMNTEAFF.

V usage is TRBV28 and J usage is TRBJ1-2; perhaps TRBD1 as D (5 bases). CDR3 size: 15 residues. The germline V and J ends were trimmed by 4 bases and 4 bases, with 16 bases remaining between them. The germline V gene has CDR1 MDHEN and CDR2 SYDVKM. CDR3 amino acids: CASSSLRDGRYGYTF. CDR3 nucleotides: TGTGCCAGCAGTTCCCTTCGGGACGGACGCTATGGCTACACCTTC.

The chain recombines TRBV27 with TRBJ2-7, with D unresolved. Trimming cost V 2 bases and J 2 bases, with 13 bases left between them. Germline V CDR1 and CDR2: MNHEY, SMNVEV (reference sequence). The length of the CDR3 is 15 residues. CDR3 nucleotides: TGTGCCAGCAGTTTACAGCATCAAGGACCCTACGAGCAGTACTTC. Amino acids: CASSLQHQGPYEQYF.

V is TRBV12-3 or TRBV12-4 and J is TRBJ1-3; D is ambiguous. Trimming cost V 8 bases and J 0 bases, with 8 bases left between them. The CDR3 runs to 13 residues. The chain's CDR3 is CASRSSSGNTIYF. As DNA, the CDR3 is TGTGCCAGCCGGTCATCCTCTGGAAACACCATATATTTT.

The V call is TRBV20-1, the J call TRBJ2-2; 10 bases align to TRBD2. V lost 3 bases, J lost 7 bases, and 8 bases stayed unmatched. Germline CDR1 reads DFQATT; CDR2 reads SNEGSKA (reference sequence). CDR3 length: 15 residues. CDR3 loop: CSASRASGRNGELFF. Here the CDR3 DNA reads TGCAGTGCTAGTCGGGCTAGCGGGAGAAACGGGGAGCTGTTTTTT.